This T cell receptor beta chain was identified in a study of CD8 T cells in ankylosing spondylitis. CDR3 size: 15 residues. The ends were cut back, 3 bases at V and 6 bases at J, with 14 bases in the middle. CDR1 SGHTA and CDR2 FQGNSA come from the germline V gene. TCRdb independently ran MiXCR on the 5' RACE reads; one entry per CDR3 protein. The sample gives 700,000 to 850,000 distinct CDR3 sequences, approximately 12% of which show up once; more than 0.5% is in the top ten. A note on this clonotype: Its antigen is as yet unknown.

Study-wide results and limits: Seven to nine highly homologous variants formed a TCR beta motif that appeared characteristic of ankylosing spondylitis blood.

This chain connects TRBV7-2 to TRBJ2-2; the D gene is possibly TRBD2 (6 bases). The specimen sequenced was blood, either unsorted or a sorted T cell fraction (not recorded which). This clonotype was obtained from a male donor with ankylosing spondylitis. The CDR3 is CASSFQGGTAGELFF. CDR3 in DNA: TGTGCCAGCAGCTTTCAAGGCGGGACCGCCGGGGAGCTGTTTTTT.